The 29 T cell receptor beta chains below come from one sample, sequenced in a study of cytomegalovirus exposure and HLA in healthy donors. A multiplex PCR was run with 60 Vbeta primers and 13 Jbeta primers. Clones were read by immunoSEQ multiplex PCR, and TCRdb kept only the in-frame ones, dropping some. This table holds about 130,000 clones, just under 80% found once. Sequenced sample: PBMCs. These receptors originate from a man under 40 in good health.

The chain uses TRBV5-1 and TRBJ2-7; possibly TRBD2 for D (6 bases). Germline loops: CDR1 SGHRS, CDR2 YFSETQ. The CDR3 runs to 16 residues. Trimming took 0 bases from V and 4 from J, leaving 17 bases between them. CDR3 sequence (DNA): TGCGCCAGCAGCTTGGAAGGTAGCGGCAGTTATTACGAGCAGTACTTC. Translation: CASSLEGSGSYYEQYF.

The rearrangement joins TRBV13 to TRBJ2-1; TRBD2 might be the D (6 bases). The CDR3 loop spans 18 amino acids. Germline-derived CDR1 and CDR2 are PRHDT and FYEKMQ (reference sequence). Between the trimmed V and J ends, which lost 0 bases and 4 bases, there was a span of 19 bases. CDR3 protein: CASSLGVGIPAGYNEQFF. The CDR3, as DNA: TGTGCCAGCAGCTTAGGGGTGGGCATCCCCGCGGGGTACAATGAGCAGTTCTTC.

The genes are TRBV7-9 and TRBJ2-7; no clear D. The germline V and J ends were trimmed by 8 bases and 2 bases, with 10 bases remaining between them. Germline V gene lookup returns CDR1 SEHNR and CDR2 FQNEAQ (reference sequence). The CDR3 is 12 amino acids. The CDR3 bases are TGTGCCAGCGAAGGCGGAGCCTACGAGCAGTACTTC. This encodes CASEGGAYEQYF.

Here the CDR3 DNA reads TGTGCCAGCAGCTCGGGACAAGGCAATCAGCCCCAGCATTTT. Amino acid sequence: CASSSGQGNQPQHF. The rearrangement joins TRBV7-9 to TRBJ1-5; D is perhaps TRBD1 (6 bases). Germline V gene data show CDR1 as SEHNR and CDR2 as FQNEAQ (reference sequence). Trimming pared 4 bases from V and 2 bases from J, leaving 9 bases between. The CDR3 is made up of 14 amino acids. Based on the CDR3 plus reference TRBV7-9 and TRBJ1-5, the full variable domain is DTGVSQNPRHKITKRGQNVTFRCDPISEHNRLYWYRQTLGQGPEFLTYFQNEAQLEKSRLLSDRFSAERPKGSFSTLEIQRTEQGDSAMYLCASSSGQGNQPQHFGDGTRLSIL.

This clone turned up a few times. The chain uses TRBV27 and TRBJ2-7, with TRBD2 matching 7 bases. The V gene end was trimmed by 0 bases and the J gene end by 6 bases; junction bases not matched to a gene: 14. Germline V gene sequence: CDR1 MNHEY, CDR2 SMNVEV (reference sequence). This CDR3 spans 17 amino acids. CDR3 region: CASSLSRGVGQPSEQYF. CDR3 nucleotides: TGTGCCAGCAGTTTATCCCGGGGGGTGGGCCAACCTAGCGAGCAGTACTTC.

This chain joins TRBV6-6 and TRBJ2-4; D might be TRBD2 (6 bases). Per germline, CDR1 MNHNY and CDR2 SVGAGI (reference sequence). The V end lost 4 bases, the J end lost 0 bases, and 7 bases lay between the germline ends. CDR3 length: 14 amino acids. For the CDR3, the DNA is TGTGCCAGCAGTTTGGGGGGAGCCAAAAACATTCAGTACTTC. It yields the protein CASSLGGAKNIQYF.

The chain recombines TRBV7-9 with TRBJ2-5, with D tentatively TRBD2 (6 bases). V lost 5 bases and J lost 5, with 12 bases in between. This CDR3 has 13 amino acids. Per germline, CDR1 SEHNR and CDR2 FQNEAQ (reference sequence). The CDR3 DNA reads TGTGCCAGCAGCCCATTCGCGGGGGAGACCCAGTACTTC. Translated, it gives CASSPFAGETQYF.

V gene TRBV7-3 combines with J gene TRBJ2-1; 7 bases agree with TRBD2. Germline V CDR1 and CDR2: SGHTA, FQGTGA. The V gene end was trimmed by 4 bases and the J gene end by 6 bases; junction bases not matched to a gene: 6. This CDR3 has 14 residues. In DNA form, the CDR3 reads TGTGCCAGCAGCTCCGGGACTAATCCCAATGAGCAGTTCTTC. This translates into CASSSGTNPNEQFF. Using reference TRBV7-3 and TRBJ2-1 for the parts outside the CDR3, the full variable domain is GAGVSQTPSNKVTEKGKYVELRCDPISGHTALYWYRQSLGQGPEFLIYFQGTGAADDSGLPNDRFFAVRPEGSVSTLKIQRTERGDSAVYLCASSSGTNPNEQFFGPGTRLTVL.

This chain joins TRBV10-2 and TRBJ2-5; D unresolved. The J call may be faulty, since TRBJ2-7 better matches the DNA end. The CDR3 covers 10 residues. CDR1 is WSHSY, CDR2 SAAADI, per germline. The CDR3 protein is CASSPYEQYF. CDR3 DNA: TGCGCCAGCAGTCCCTACGAGCAGTACTTC.

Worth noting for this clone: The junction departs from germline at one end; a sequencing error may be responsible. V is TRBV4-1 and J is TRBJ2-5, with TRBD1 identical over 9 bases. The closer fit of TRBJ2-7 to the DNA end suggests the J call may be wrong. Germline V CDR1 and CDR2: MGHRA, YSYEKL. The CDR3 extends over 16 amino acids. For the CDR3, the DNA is TGCGCCAGCAGCCAAGTAGGAACAGGGGGCTCCCACGAGCAGTACTTC. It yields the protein CASSQVGTGGSHEQYF.

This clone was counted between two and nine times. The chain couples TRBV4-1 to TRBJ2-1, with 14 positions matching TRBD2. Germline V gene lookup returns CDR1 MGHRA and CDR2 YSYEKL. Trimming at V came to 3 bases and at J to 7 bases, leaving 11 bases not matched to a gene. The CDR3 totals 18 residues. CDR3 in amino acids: CASSQIDMGLAGVNEQFF. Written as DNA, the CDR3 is TGCGCCAGCAGCCAGATAGACATGGGACTAGCGGGAGTTAATGAGCAGTTCTTC.

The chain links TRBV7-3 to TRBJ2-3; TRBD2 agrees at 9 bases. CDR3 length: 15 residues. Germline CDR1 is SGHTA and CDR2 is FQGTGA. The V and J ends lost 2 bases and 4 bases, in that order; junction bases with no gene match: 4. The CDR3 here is CASSLRLAGADTQYF. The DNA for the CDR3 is TGTGCCAGCAGCTTACGTTTAGCGGGAGCAGATACGCAGTATTTT.

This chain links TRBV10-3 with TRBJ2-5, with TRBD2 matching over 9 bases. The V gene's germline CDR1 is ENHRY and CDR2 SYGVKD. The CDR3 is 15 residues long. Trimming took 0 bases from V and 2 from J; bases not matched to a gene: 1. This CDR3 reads CAISESSGSQETQYF. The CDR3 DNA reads TGTGCCATCAGTGAGTCTAGCGGGAGTCAAGAGACCCAGTACTTC.

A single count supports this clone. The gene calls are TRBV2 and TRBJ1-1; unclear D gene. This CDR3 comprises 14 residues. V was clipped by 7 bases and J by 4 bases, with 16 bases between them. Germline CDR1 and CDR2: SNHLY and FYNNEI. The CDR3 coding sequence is TGTGCCAGCACCTACGAGGGCAGCGTCACTGAAGCTTTCTTT. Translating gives CASTYEGSVTEAFF.

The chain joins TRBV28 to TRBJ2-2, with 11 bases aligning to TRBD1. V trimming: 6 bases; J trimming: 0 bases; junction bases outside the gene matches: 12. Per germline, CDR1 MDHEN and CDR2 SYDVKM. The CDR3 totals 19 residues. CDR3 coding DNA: TGTGCCAGCAGCTGGGACAGGGGGTCTCCCATCCCGAACACCGGGGAGCTGTTTTTT. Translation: CASSWDRGSPIPNTGELFF. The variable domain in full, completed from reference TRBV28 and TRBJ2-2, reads DVKVTQSSRYLVKRTGEKVFLECVQDMDHENMFWYRQDPGLGLRLIYFSYDVKMKEKGDIPEGYSVSREKKERFSLILESASTNQTSMYLCASSWDRGSPIPNTGELFFGEGSRLTVL.

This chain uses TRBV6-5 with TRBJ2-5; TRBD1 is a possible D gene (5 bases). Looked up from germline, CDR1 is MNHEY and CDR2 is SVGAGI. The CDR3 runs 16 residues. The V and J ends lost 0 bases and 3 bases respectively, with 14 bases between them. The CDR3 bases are TGTGCCAGCAGTTACTCTAGGGGTCGGGTCAAAGAGACCCAGTACTTC. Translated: CASSYSRGRVKETQYF.

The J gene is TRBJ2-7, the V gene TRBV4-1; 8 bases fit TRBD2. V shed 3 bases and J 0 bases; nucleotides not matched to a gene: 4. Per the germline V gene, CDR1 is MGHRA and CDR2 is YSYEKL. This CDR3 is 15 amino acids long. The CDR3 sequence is CASSQLTSGSYEQYF. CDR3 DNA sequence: TGCGCCAGCAGCCAGTTAACTAGCGGCTCCTACGAGCAGTACTTC.

The CDR3 reads CASSPGISARWQFF. In nucleotides, the CDR3 is TGTGCCAGCAGTCCCGGGATTTCCGCAAGATGGCAGTTCTTC. This chain connects TRBV6-5 to TRBJ2-1; possibly TRBD2 for D (5 bases). Germline V gene lookup returns CDR1 MNHEY and CDR2 SVGAGI. Between the trimmed V and J ends, which lost 5 bases and 12 bases, there was a span of 20 bases. This CDR3 region has 14 residues.

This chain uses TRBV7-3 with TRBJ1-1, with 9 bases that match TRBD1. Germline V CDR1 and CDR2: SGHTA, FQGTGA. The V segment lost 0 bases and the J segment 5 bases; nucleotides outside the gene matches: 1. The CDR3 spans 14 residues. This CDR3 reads CASSLTGTGTEAFF. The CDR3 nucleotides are TGTGCCAGCAGCTTAACCGGGACAGGGACTGAAGCTTTCTTT. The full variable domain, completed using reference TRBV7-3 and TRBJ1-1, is GAGVSQTPSNKVTEKGKYVELRCDPISGHTALYWYRQSLGQGPEFLIYFQGTGAADDSGLPNDRFFAVRPEGSVSTLKIQRTERGDSAVYLCASSLTGTGTEAFFGQGTRLTVV.

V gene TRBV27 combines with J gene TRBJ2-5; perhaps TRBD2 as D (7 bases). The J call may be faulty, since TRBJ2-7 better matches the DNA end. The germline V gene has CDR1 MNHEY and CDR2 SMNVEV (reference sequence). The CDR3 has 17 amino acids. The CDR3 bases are TGTGCCAGCAGGGGGGCCGTGGGGGGGCTTGGCTCCTACGAGCAGTACTTC. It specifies CASRGAVGGLGSYEQYF.

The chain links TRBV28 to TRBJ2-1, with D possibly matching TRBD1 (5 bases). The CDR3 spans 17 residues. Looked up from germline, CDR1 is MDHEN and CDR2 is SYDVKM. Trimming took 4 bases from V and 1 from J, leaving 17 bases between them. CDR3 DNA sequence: TGTGCCAGCAGTTCCCCCCCCAGGACACTATCCTACAATGAGCAGTTCTTC. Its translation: CASSSPPRTLSYNEQFF.

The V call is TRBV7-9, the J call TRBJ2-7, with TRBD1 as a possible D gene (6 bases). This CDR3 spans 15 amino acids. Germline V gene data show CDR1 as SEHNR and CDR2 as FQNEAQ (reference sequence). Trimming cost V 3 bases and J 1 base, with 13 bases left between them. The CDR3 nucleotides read TGTGCCAGCAGCTTCTCGTTGGGGGCATCCTACGAGCAGTACTTC. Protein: CASSFSLGASYEQYF.

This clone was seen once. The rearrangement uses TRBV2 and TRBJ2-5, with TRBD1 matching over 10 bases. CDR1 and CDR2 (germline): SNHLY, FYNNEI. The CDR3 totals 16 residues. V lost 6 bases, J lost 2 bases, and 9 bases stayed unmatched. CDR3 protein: CASSGPGQGKQETQYF. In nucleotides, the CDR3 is TGTGCCAGCAGCGGGCCGGGACAGGGGAAGCAAGAGACCCAGTACTTC.

Here the CDR3 DNA reads TGTGCCAGCAGCACCCACAGGGGGCCGGCGAACACTGAAGCTTTCTTT. Amino acids: CASSTHRGPANTEAFF. This sequence joins TRBV11-2 and TRBJ1-1; 9 nucleotides match TRBD1. Losses at the gene ends were 5 bases for V and 1 base for J; bases not matched to a gene: 8. In germline, CDR1 is SGHAT, CDR2 FQNNGV. This CDR3 region has 16 residues. The entire variable domain, with the rest obtained from reference TRBV11-2 and TRBJ1-1, is as follows: EAGVAQSPRYKIIEKRQSVAFWCNPISGHATLYWYQQILGQGPKLLIQFQNNGVVDDSQLPKDRFSAERLKGVDSTLKIQPAKLEDSAVYLCASSTHRGPANTEAFFGQGTRLTVV.

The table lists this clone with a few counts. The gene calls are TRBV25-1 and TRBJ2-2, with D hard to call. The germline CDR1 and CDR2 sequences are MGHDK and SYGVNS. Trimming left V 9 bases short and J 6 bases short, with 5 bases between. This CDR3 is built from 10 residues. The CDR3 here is CASTAGELFF. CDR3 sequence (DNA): TGTGCCAGTACTGCCGGGGAGCTGTTTTTT.

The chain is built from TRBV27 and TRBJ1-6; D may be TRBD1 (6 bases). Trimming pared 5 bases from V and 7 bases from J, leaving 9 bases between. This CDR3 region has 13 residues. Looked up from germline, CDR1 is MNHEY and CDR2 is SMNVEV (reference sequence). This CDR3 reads CASSTGLNSPLHF. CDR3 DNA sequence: TGTGCCAGCAGTACAGGGCTCAATTCACCCCTCCACTTT.

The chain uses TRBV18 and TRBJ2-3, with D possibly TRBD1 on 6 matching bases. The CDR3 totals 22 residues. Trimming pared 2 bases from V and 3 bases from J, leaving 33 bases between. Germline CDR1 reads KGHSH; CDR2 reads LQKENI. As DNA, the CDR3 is TGTGCCAGCTCACCAAGCCCCCTCGCCCCACAACTCAGGGGAAAGGGGACAGATACGCAGTATTTT. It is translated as CASSPSPLAPQLRGKGTDTQYF.

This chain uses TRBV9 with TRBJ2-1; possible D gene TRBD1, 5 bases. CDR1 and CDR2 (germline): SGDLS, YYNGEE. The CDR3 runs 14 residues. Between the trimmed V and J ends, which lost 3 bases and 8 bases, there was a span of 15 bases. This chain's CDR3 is CASSATQGNYEQFF. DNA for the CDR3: TGTGCCAGCAGCGCAACGCAGGGTAACTATGAGCAGTTCTTC.

This CDR3 reads CASSVGTSSYNEQFF. CDR3 DNA sequence: TGTGCCAGCAGCGTGGGGACTAGCTCCTACAATGAGCAGTTCTTC. V and J are TRBV9 and TRBJ2-1, with 8 positions matching TRBD2. Germline assignment: CDR1 SGDLS and CDR2 YYNGEE. The CDR3 runs 15 residues. J gave up 0 bases and V 2 bases, and 1 base lay outside the gene matches.